Detailed here is one TCR beta chain. This clonotype was counted only a few times. This receptor's antigen is unknown. No much larger clone is present one base from it, and per-base qualities are unavailable. The data were taken from a study of identical twins (TCRdb year 2016). Context from the whole study: TCR alpha and beta repertoires from monozygotic twins, unrelated adults of various ages and cord blood were deep-sequenced to test whether fetal clonotypes persist. Replicate twin experiments were performed at different times using different library preparation protocols to rule out contamination.

All donors were healthy Caucasians. Miltenyi CD45RO+ enrichment and human naive T-cell isolation kits were used to isolate memory (CD45RO+) and naive T cells from PBMC. V loses 6 bases, J loses 0 bases, and the germline ends lie 14 bases apart. The germline V gene encodes CDR1 DFQATT and CDR2 SNEGSKA (reference sequence). The CDR3, from cysteine to phenylalanine, totals 14 residues. CDR3 DNA is the only sequence kept; it has 42 bases, read in frame from the first base. Libraries were built with 5' RACE. Instrument used: Illumina HiSeq 2000. Template switching introduced a universal primer binding site; the final cDNA contained a unique molecular identifier, enabling accurate counting of TCR cDNA molecules. Specific primers in the conserved constant-segment region were used to synthesize first-strand cDNA for the TCR alpha and beta chains. To control for contamination, every cDNA library carried two barcodes: a SMART-Mk sample barcode plus Illumina barcodes. TruSeq adapter sequences and Illumina sample barcodes were added in two successive PCR steps. Sequencing of the TCR alpha and beta cDNA libraries was done on the Illumina HiSeq platform using custom primers. The paper's data handling went like this. Unique molecular identifiers were extracted from raw reads with MiGEC, and CDR3 positions were determined with MiXCR. Recombination models were inferred per individual with the repgenHMM and IGoR tools using an EM algorithm. The tcR package in R was used for shared clonotype analysis, with sharing normalized by the product of cloneset sizes. To study raw recombination without the effects of thymic and clonal selection, out-of-frame nonproductive sequences were analyzed. TCRdb ran its own pipeline on the public reads, namely fastp trimming at Q25 and MiXCR clone calling, and kept in-frame beta chains. Entries are consolidated by CDR3 protein sequence, retaining the most common genes and DNA. TCRdb, not the authors, supplied the V and J calls. The sample contains hundreds of thousands of distinct CDR3 sequences, approximately 9% of them found a single time. 5.1% of the sample rests with the top ten.

The investigation overall reported the following: Zero-insertion analyses could be partly confounded by invariant T cells such as MAIT and iNKT, though diverse VJ usage argued against such confounding for most clonotypes. Because the same donors could not be followed over many years, the conclusions depended on cross-sectional statistical analysis. A weaker excess of twin sharing was found in beta out-of-frame sequences because the signal-to-noise ratio was lowered by fewer shared sequences. Compared with coincidental sharing between unrelated individuals, an excess of low generation-probability sequences was observed among out-of-frame TCR alpha sequences shared between twins. In monozygotic twins, out-of-frame TCR alpha sharing was systematically underestimated by recombination models, although the models agreed with sharing between unrelated individuals. Fewer insertions were carried by abundant cord blood beta clonotypes; a weaker similar trend was observed in young adult naive repertoires, while no such trend was observed in memory repertoires.

The source is a young woman in good health. The sequenced sample consisted of memory (CD45RO+) T cells sorted from blood. The sample's cell subset or site label, decoded: CD45RO+ enriched T cells. The receptor chain draws on TRBV20-1 and TRBJ1-1, with a tentative D gene TRBD1 over 5 matching bases. In nucleotide form, the sequence is TGCAGTGCGGGGGGGGGAAGGGTGAACACTGAAGCTTTCTTT. It translates to CSAGGGRVNTEAFF.